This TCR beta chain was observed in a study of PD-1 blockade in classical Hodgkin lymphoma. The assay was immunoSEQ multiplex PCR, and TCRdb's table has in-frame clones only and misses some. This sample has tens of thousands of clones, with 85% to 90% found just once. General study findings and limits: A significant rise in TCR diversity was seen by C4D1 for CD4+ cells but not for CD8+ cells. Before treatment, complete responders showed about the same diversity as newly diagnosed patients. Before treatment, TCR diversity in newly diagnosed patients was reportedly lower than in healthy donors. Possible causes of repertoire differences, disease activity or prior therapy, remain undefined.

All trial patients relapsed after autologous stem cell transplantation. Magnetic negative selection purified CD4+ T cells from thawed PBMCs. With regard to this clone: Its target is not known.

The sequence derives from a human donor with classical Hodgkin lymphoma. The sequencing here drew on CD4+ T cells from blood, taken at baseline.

The CDR3 is CASSPVEGGSGNTIYF. CDR3 coding DNA: TGTGCCAGCTCACCCGTCGAGGGGGGCTCTGGAAACACCATATATTTT. The chain links TRBV18 to TRBJ1-3, with a possible D match to TRBD1 (6 bases). In germline, CDR1 is KGHSH, CDR2 LQKENI. Trimming took off 3 bases at V and 0 bases at J, with 12 bases between the two ends. The CDR3 spans 16 residues.